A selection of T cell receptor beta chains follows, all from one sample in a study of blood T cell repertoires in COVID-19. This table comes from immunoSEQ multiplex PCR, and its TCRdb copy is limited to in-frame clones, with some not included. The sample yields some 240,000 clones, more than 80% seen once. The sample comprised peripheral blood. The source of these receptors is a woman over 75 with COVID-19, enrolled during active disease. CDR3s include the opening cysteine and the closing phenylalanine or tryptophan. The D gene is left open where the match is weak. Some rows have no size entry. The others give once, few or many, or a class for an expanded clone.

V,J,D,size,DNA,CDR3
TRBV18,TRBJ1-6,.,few,TGTGCCAGCTCCCGGGGGGGGAGCTCCTATAATTCACCCCTCCACTTT,CASSRGGSSYNSPLHF
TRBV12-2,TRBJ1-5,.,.,TGTGCAAGTCGCTTCAGAGGGGGACAGAGCAATCAGCCCCAGCATTTT,CASRFRGGQSNQPQHF
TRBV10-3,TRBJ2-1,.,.,TGTGCCATCAGTGCAAGCGCCCAATACAATGAGCAGTTCTTC,CAISASAQYNEQFF
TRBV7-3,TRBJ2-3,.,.,TGTGCCACGGCACTTCAGGGGTCGGATACGCAGTATTTT,CATALQGSDTQYF
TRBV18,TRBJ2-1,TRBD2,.,TGTGCCAGCTCACCGCCTAGCGGGAGGGGCCATGAGCAGTTCTTC,CASSPPSGRGHEQFF
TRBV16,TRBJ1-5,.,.,TGTGCCAGCAGCCAATTATCGCAGGTACGCAATCAGCCCCAGCATTTT,CASSQLSQVRNQPQHF
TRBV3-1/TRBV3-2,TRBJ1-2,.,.,TGTGCCAGCAGCCCCCGGGACACCAGCTATGGCTACACCTTC,CASSPRDTSYGYTF
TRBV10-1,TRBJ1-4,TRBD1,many,TGCGCCTACATGGGGGGACAGGGTAATGAAAAACTGTTTTTT,CAYMGGQGNEKLFF
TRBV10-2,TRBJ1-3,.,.,TGCGCCAGCACCTTACTCTCTGGAAACACCATATATTTT,CASTLLSGNTIYF
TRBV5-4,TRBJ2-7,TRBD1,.,TGTGCCAGCAGCTCTGTTCGACAGGGGCTCTCCTACGAGCAGTACTTC,CASSSVRQGLSYEQYF
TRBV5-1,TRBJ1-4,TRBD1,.,TGCGCCAGCAGCCCGGGGACAGGGGGCGAAGAAAAACTGTTTTTT,CASSPGTGGEEKLFF
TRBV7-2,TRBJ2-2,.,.,TGTGCCAGCAGCCGGGACTTACGCCTTCTCGGGGAGCTGTTTTTT,CASSRDLRLLGELFF
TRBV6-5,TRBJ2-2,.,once,TGTGCCATCAGTCGACAGAACACCGGGGAGCTGTTTTTT,CAISRQNTGELFF
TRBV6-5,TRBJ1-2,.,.,TGTGCCAGCAGAAACCCACCGGGACACAAACGTGGCTACACCTTC,CASRNPPGHKRGYTF
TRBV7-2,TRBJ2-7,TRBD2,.,TGTGCCAGCAGCCCGAGCCAGGTGGGAGGGAAGTACGAGCAGTACTTC,CASSPSQVGGKYEQYF
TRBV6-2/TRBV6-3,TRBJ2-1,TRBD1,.,TGTGCCAGCAGTTATCTGACAGGGGTGGATGAGCAGTTCTTC,CASSYLTGVDEQFF
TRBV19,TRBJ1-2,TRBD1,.,TGTGCCAGTAGTCCGTGGACAGGGGATGGCTACACCTTC,CASSPWTGDGYTF
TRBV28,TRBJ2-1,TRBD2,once,TGTGCCAGCAGTTTGGCAGGGGGCGGACTAGCGGGGCTCAATGAGCAGTTCTTC,CASSLAGGGLAGLNEQFF
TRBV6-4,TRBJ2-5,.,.,TGTGCCAGCAGCAGGGATTTGGGAGAGACCCAGTACTTC,CASSRDLGETQYF
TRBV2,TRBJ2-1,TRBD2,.,TGTGCCAGCAGGGGGACTAGCGGGATCAATGAGCAGTTCTTC,CASRGTSGINEQFF
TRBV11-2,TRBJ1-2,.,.,TGTGCCAGCAGACCTAACACAAGGGGGACGTCCTCGTTC,CASRPNTRGTSSF
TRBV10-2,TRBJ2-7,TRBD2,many,TGCGCCAGCAGTGGGGCGGGAGACGAGCAGTACTTC,CASSGAGDEQYF
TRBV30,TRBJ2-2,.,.,TGTGCCTGGAGTGCGGGACAAGTCACCGGGGAGCTGTTTTTT,CAWSAGQVTGELFF
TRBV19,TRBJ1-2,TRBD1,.,TGTGCCAGTACCCGGGACAGGGGGGGGAACTATGGCTACACCTTC,CASTRDRGGNYGYTF
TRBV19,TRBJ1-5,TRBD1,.,TGTGCCAGTAGTATAAAAAGGACAGGGAATCAGCCCCAGCATTTT,CASSIKRTGNQPQHF
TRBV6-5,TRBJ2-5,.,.,TGTGCCAGCAGTACTACGCGAGAGACCCAGTACTTC,CASSTTRETQYF
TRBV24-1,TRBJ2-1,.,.,TGTGCCACCAGTGACCCCACGGGAGTAAGCTCCTACAATGAGCAGTTCTTC,CATSDPTGVSSYNEQFF
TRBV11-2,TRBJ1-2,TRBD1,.,TGTGCCAGCAGCAGGACAGGGAATGGCTACACCTTC,CASSRTGNGYTF
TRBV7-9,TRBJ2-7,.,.,TGTGCCAGCATCCCAGGATGGGGGCGCATCCACGAGCAGTACTTC,CASIPGWGRIHEQYF
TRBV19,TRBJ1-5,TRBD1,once,TGTGCCAGTATCCCACAGGGGAAGAATCAGCCCCAGCATTTT,CASIPQGKNQPQHF
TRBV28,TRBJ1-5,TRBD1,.,TGTGCCAGCAGTTTCATAACGACAGGGTCTGGACAGCCCCAGCATTTT,CASSFITTGSGQPQHF
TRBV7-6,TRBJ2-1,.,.,TGTGCCAGCAGCTTATCGTACAATGAGCAGTTCTTC,CASSLSYNEQFF
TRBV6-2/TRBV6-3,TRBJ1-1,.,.,TGTGCCAGCAGTTACTCGGGGACCACAGGGGAAGCTTTCTTT,CASSYSGTTGEAFF